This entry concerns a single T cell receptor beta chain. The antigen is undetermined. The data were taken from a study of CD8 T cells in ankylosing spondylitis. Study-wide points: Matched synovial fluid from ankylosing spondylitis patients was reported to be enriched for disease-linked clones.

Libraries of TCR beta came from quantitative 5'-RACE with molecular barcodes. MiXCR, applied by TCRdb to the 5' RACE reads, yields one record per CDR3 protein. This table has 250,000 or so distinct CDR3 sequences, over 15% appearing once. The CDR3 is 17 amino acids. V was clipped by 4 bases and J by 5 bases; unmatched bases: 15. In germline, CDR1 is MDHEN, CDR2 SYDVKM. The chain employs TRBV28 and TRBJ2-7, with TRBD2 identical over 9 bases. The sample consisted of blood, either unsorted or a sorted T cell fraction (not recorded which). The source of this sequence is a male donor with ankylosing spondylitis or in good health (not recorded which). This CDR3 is CASSSPWREGTIHEQYF. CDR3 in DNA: TGTGCCAGCAGTTCTCCTTGGCGGGAGGGCACAATTCACGAGCAGTACTTC.